This T cell receptor (beta chain) was captured by sequencing in a study of T cell repertoires in ileal Crohn's disease. Study details: Every patient was operated on for stricturing (about 60%) or penetrating (roughly 39%) complications. Broader study findings: Clonality above 26.8% at surgery always came with endoscopic recurrence. Mucosal expansions were suggested to be mainly CD8 T cells.

TCRB immunosequencing input was around 460 nanograms of biopsy DNA per sample. Clones were read by immunoSEQ multiplex PCR, and TCRdb kept only the in-frame ones, dropping some. The profile shows approximately 8,200 clones, around 77% of them singletons. This clone was counted between two and nine times. The target antigen is unknown. V trimming: 7 bases; J trimming: 6 bases; junction bases outside the gene matches: 20. CDR3 length: 17 amino acids. Looked up from germline, CDR1 is ENHRY and CDR2 is SYGVKD. Sequenced sample: ileal tissue. The sequence was obtained from an adult with Crohn's disease. The genes are TRBV10-3 and TRBJ1-2, with 7 positions matching TRBD1. CDR3 protein: CAITSGGSTAPRDGYTF. The CDR3 nucleotides read TGTGCCATCACTTCAGGGGGTTCGACAGCCCCCCGCGATGGCTACACCTTC.